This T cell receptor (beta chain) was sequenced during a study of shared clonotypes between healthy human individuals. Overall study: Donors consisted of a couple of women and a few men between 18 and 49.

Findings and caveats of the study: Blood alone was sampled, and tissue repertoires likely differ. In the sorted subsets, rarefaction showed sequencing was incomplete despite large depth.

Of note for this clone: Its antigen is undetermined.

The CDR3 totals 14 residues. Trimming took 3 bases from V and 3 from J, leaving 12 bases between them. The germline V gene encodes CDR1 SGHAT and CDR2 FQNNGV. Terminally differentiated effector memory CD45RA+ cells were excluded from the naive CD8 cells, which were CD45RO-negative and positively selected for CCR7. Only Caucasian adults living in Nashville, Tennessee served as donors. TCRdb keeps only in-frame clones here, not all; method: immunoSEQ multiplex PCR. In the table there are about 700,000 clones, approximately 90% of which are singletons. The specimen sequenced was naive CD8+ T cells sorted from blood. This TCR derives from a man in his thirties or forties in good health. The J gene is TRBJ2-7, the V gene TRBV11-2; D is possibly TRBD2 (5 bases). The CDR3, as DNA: TGTGCCAGCAGCTTCCATAGCGAGAGCTACGAGCAGTACTTC. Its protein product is CASSFHSESYEQYF.